This entry describes one TCR beta chain. As yet, its antigen is unknown. This entry comes from a study of T cell clones after liver transplantation. Across the whole study: TCRbeta sequencing after a pre-transplant mixed lymphocyte reaction identified graft-donor-reactive clones, later tracked in post-transplant blood. Tolerant meant at least one year fully off immunosuppression without liver enzymes above twice normal.

Assay: immunoSEQ multiplex PCR; the TCRdb copy retains only in-frame clones and omits some. The table shows some 33,000 clones, with about 93% occurring only once. The germline gives CDR1 SNHLY, CDR2 FYNNEI. The V and J ends lost 6 bases and 6 bases respectively, with 18 bases between them. This CDR3 is built from 14 residues. Study observations and caveats: Conclusions were preliminary, with small, heterogeneous patient groups.

The sequenced sample was CD8+ T cells from blood, obtained 12 months after liver transplant. The clonotype was recovered from a human patient who received a liver transplant. A share of the T cells may be of graft donor origin. This chain connects TRBV2 to TRBJ2-7; possible D gene TRBD2, 5 bases. The DNA of the CDR3 is TGTGCCAGCAGAGCGGCGGTCACTACTTTCGAGCAGTACTTC. This sequence encodes CASRAAVTTFEQYF.